A single sample gave rise to the 27 T cell receptor beta chains below, sequenced in a study of T cells after yellow fever vaccination. TCRdb re-called the 5' RACE reads through MiXCR, storing one row per CDR3 protein. The table has under 300,000 distinct CDR3 sequences, around 7% seen once. Material: CD4+ T cells sorted from PBMCs, obtained 15 days after the yellow fever booster vaccination. These receptors all stem from a man aged 30 to 45 who received the YFV17D yellow fever vaccine.

This clonotype was counted between two and nine times. The V call is TRBV6-5, the J call TRBJ2-3, with TRBD1 identical over 10 bases. Trimming at V came to 2 bases and at J to 5 bases, leaving 7 bases not matched to a gene. Germline assignment: CDR1 MNHEY and CDR2 SVGAGI. The CDR3 is made up of 16 amino acids. The CDR3 region has the DNA TGTGCCAGCAGTTACCGTGGGACAGGGGAGGAAGATACGCAGTATTTT. Its protein is CASSYRGTGEEDTQYF.

The rearrangement uses TRBV20-1 and TRBJ2-1; TRBD2 might be the D (5 bases). V shed 7 bases and J shed 4 bases, with 17 bases lying between them. Germline CDR1 reads DFQATT; CDR2 reads SNEGSKA (reference sequence). The CDR3 is 14 amino acids. CDR3 amino acids: CSVFPRRAYNEQFF. The DNA for the CDR3 is TGCAGTGTTTTCCCGCGGCGGGCGTACAATGAGCAGTTCTTC.

This clonotype occurred a few times. This sequence joins TRBV10-1 and TRBJ2-2; D assignment may be TRBD1 or TRBD2 (5 bases each). This CDR3 comprises 17 residues. Trimming pared 8 bases from V and 0 bases from J, leaving 19 bases between. Looked up from germline, CDR1 is WNHNN and CDR2 is SYGVQD (reference sequence). The CDR3 DNA follows: TGCGCCAGCCCAGGGACCGTCAGTCTTGCGAACACCGGGGAGCTGTTTTTT. Amino acids: CASPGTVSLANTGELFF.

This clonotype was counted a few times. This chain's CDR3 is CASSPPLVAGDGGSSYNEQFF. CDR3 nucleotide sequence: TGTGCCAGCAGCCCCCCCTTGGTAGCGGGAGATGGTGGGAGCTCCTACAATGAGCAGTTCTTC. V usage is TRBV11-1 and J usage is TRBJ2-1, with 9 bases aligning to TRBD2. Germline V gene data show CDR1 as SGHAT and CDR2 as FQDESV (reference sequence). CDR3 length: 21 residues. The junction had 20 bases not matched to a gene; V was cut back by 5 bases and J by 0 bases.

The chain employs TRBV20-1 and TRBJ2-1, with 7 positions matching TRBD2. Germline V lookup: CDR1 DFQATT, CDR2 SNEGSKA (reference sequence). CDR3 size: 16 residues. V trimming: 4 bases; J trimming: 6 bases; junction bases outside the gene matches: 15. The CDR3 sequence: CSANGLAGSVGNEQFF. The CDR3 DNA reads as TGCAGTGCTAATGGGTTAGCGGGCTCGGTTGGCAATGAGCAGTTCTTC.

In its sample, this clonotype was seen a few times. The chain has TRBV15 and TRBJ2-1; 10 bases line up with TRBD2. V gave up 8 bases and J gave up 2 bases; unmatched junction bases: 6. This CDR3 has 15 amino acids. CDR1 LNHNV and CDR2 YYDKDF come from the germline V gene (reference sequence). The CDR3 here is CATQLTSGTYNEQFF. The CDR3 nucleotides are TGTGCCACCCAACTAACTAGCGGGACCTACAATGAGCAGTTCTTC.

This clonotype has ten or more counts. The V gene is TRBV20-1, the J gene TRBJ2-7, with D perhaps TRBD1 or TRBD2 (5 bases each). Germline V gene data show CDR1 as DFQATT and CDR2 as SNEGSKA (reference sequence). The length of the CDR3 is 14 residues. V dropped 6 bases and J dropped 1 base, with 16 bases sitting between them. The CDR3 sequence: CSAGPLGRSYEQYF. Written as DNA, the CDR3 is TGCAGTGCAGGGCCATTGGGACGATCCTACGAGCAGTACTTC.

The sample holds a few counts of this clonotype. The rearrangement joins TRBV7-8 to TRBJ2-1; tentatively, D is TRBD2 (5 bases). The V end lost 4 bases, the J end lost 4 bases, and 17 bases lay between the germline ends. The CDR3 length is 16 residues. Germline CDR1 is SGHVS and CDR2 is FQNEAQ. This CDR3 is CASSSKRTSRYNEQFF. The CDR3 DNA reads as TGTGCCAGCAGCTCCAAGCGGACCTCTAGGTACAATGAGCAGTTCTTC.

The chain joins TRBV7-9 to TRBJ2-1; 7 bases are shared with TRBD2. The CDR3 consists of 16 residues. Germline CDR1 and CDR2: SEHNR and FQNEAQ (reference sequence). Germline trimming cut 1 base from V and 7 bases from J; bases unmatched to any gene: 10. The CDR3 sequence: CASSLGVLAAGNEQFF. The CDR3 DNA follows: TGTGCCAGCAGCTTAGGGGTGCTAGCGGCCGGTAATGAGCAGTTCTTC.

This clonotype occurred a few times. The V and J genes are TRBV7-6 and TRBJ2-7; D could derive from TRBD1 or TRBD2 (7 bases each). The V end lost 1 base, the J end lost 5 bases, and 15 bases lay between the germline ends. This CDR3 region has 15 residues. The germline V gene encodes CDR1 SGHVS and CDR2 FNYEAQ. CDR3 sequence reads: CASSLDNRGGDEQYF. In DNA, the CDR3 is TGTGCCAGCAGCTTAGACAACAGGGGAGGGGACGAGCAGTACTTC.

This rearrangement joins TRBV6-1 to TRBJ2-2; TRBD1 matches at 11 bases. Germline V gene sequence: CDR1 MNHNS, CDR2 SASEGT. This CDR3 has 13 residues. V lost 9 bases, J lost 5 bases, and 2 bases stayed unmatched. The CDR3 DNA sequence: TGTGCCAGGGGACAGGGGGGAACCGGGGAGCTGTTTTTT. Amino acids: CARGQGGTGELFF.

The sample holds a few counts of this clonotype. V usage is TRBV7-2 and J usage is TRBJ2-1; 9 bases align to TRBD2. V dropped 4 bases and J dropped 9; count of bases not matched to a gene: 4. Germline values: CDR1 SGHTA, CDR2 FQGNSA. The CDR3 runs to 13 residues. The CDR3 nucleotides are TGTGCCAGCAGCTGGCGGGAGGGGGCTGAGCAGTTCTTC. It specifies CASSWREGAEQFF.

Many counts were recorded for this clonotype. This chain joins TRBV6-2 or TRBV6-3 and TRBJ2-2; 8 bases are shared with TRBD1. Trimming cost V 6 bases and J 2 bases; bases outside gene matches: 2. Per the germline V gene, CDR1 is MNHEY and CDR2 is SVGEGT. The CDR3 totals 14 residues. CDR3 protein: CASRGQGNTGELFF. CDR3 coding DNA: TGTGCCAGCAGAGGACAGGGTAACACCGGGGAGCTGTTTTTT.

This clonotype has just a few counts. The V and J genes are TRBV5-1 and TRBJ2-3; unclear D gene. Germline CDR1 is SGHRS and CDR2 is YFSETQ. The CDR3 extends over 11 amino acids. V was pared by 1 base and J by 5 bases, with 2 bases between. As DNA, the CDR3 is TGCGCCAGCAGCTTGAAAGATACGCAGTATTTT. This translates into CASSLKDTQYF.

This clonotype has ten or more counts. This chain joins TRBV20-1 and TRBJ2-4, with D possibly TRBD1 on 5 matching bases. In germline, CDR1 is DFQATT, CDR2 SNEGSKA (reference sequence). The CDR3 loop spans 15 amino acids. V was shortened by 5 bases and J by 0 bases, with 14 bases between the two germline ends. CDR3 amino acids: CSAGRQRLAKNIQYF. In nucleotides, the CDR3 is TGCAGTGCTGGACGACAGCGCCTAGCCAAAAACATTCAGTACTTC.

This clonotype was recorded at least ten times. V is TRBV20-1 and J is TRBJ2-7; D not certain. Trimming left V 1 base short and J 2 bases short, with 12 bases between. The CDR3 is made up of 14 amino acids. Germline lookup yields CDR1 DFQATT and CDR2 SNEGSKA (reference sequence). CDR3 protein: CSARGDVGAYEQYF. The CDR3 DNA is TGCAGTGCTAGAGGTGACGTCGGTGCCTACGAGCAGTACTTC.

This clonotype has more than one count but fewer than ten. This chain uses TRBV7-9 with TRBJ2-3, with D perhaps matching TRBD1 (5 bases). The CDR3 is 15 amino acids. Trimming shortened V by 3 bases and J by 2 bases, and 12 bases separated the two germline ends. CDR1 is SEHNR and CDR2 is FQNEAQ in the germline V gene (reference sequence). Here the CDR3 reads CASSLGRVDTDTQYF. DNA of the CDR3: TGTGCCAGCAGCTTGGGCAGGGTAGACACAGATACGCAGTATTTT. The variable domain in full, with the rest retrieved from reference TRBV7-9 and TRBJ2-3, is DTGVSQNPRHKITKRGQNVTFRCDPISEHNRLYWYRQTLGQGPEFLTYFQNEAQLEKSRLLSDRFSAERPKGSFSTLEIQRTEQGDSAMYLCASSLGRVDTDTQYFGPGTRLTVL.

In its sample, this clonotype was seen a few times. The genes are TRBV5-1 and TRBJ2-1, with no clear D. The ends were cut back, 0 bases at V and 4 bases at J, with 14 bases in the middle. There are 16 residues in the CDR3. Germline V gene data show CDR1 as SGHRS and CDR2 as YFSETQ. The CDR3 sequence: CASSLGASSIYNEQFF. The CDR3 bases are TGCGCCAGCAGCTTGGGGGCGAGCTCTATATACAATGAGCAGTTCTTC.

The sample holds a few counts of this clonotype. The V call is TRBV5-1, the J call TRBJ2-5; tentatively, D is TRBD2 (5 bases). The CDR3 covers 15 residues. V was trimmed by 0 bases and J by 2 bases, leaving 11 bases between them. Germline values: CDR1 SGHRS, CDR2 YFSETQ. This CDR3 is CASSLDLPGQETQYF. The CDR3 DNA reads as TGCGCCAGCAGCTTGGACCTGCCGGGACAAGAGACCCAGTACTTC.

In this sample, this clonotype turned up a few times. This rearrangement joins TRBV5-1 to TRBJ2-5; D is ambiguous. Between the trimmed V and J ends, which lost 0 bases and 1 base, there was a span of 10 bases. Germline-derived CDR1 and CDR2 are SGHRS and YFSETQ. There are 15 residues in the CDR3. The CDR3, as DNA: TGCGCCAGCAGCTTGGCCGGGTATCTCCAAGAGACCCAGTACTTC. Translating it yields CASSLAGYLQETQYF.

The rearrangement uses TRBV7-2 and TRBJ2-7, with 10 bases matching TRBD2. CDR1 is SGHTA, CDR2 FQGNSA, per germline. This CDR3 region has 15 residues. J lost 5 bases, V lost 3 bases, and 7 bases had no gene match. Here the CDR3 DNA reads TGTGCCAGCAGCTTTGGAGCGGGAGGGGGTAACGAGCAGTACTTC. Translated, it gives CASSFGAGGGNEQYF.

The V call is TRBV20-1, the J call TRBJ2-4, with a possible D match to TRBD2 (7 bases). Germline CDR1 reads DFQATT; CDR2 reads SNEGSKA (reference sequence). V was trimmed by 0 bases and J by 1 base, leaving 22 bases between them. The CDR3 is 19 residues long. CDR3 residues: CSARDGGGSRFWAKNIQYF. CDR3 nucleotides: TGCAGTGCTAGAGATGGGGGCGGGAGTCGGTTTTGGGCCAAAAACATTCAGTACTTC.

In its sample, this clonotype was seen many times. CDR3 bases: TGTGCCAGCAGCTTCGGACTAGCGGGGGGTGAGCAGTTCTTC. Its translation: CASSFGLAGGEQFF. J is TRBJ2-1 and V is TRBV7-9; 14 bases line up with TRBD2. V dropped 3 bases and J dropped 9; count of bases not matched to a gene: 1. Germline V gene lookup returns CDR1 SEHNR and CDR2 FQNEAQ (reference sequence). The CDR3 totals 14 residues.

A few counts support this clonotype. The chain carries TRBV7-8 and TRBJ2-7; possible D gene TRBD1, 6 bases. Germline assignment: CDR1 SGHVS and CDR2 FQNEAQ. Trimming removed 2 bases at V and 4 bases at J, with 9 bases between. This CDR3 is 13 amino acids long. CDR3 bases: TGTGCCAGCAGCTTAAACAGGGCATACGAGCAGTACTTC. Its translation: CASSLNRAYEQYF.

Many counts were recorded for this clonotype. V and J are TRBV6-1 and TRBJ2-1, with TRBD2 matching over 10 bases. Trimming removed 6 bases from V and 6 bases from J; junction bases left unmatched: 8. The germline CDR1 and CDR2 sequences are MNHNS and SASEGT. This CDR3 comprises 15 residues. CDR3 nucleotide sequence: TGTGCCAGCAGGGACAGCGGGAGGGCCACCAATGAGCAGTTCTTC. It codes for CASRDSGRATNEQFF.

The V call is TRBV2, the J call TRBJ2-6, with D maybe TRBD2 (6 bases). Trimming cost V 4 bases and J 5 bases, with 12 bases left between them. This CDR3 is built from 15 residues. Germline V gene data show CDR1 as SNHLY and CDR2 as FYNNEI. The CDR3 sequence: CASSGGKSWANVLTF. CDR3 in DNA: TGTGCCAGCAGTGGCGGGAAGAGCTGGGCCAACGTCCTGACTTTC.

This clonotype appeared a few times. The genes are TRBV7-3 and TRBJ2-2, with D unresolved. CDR1 is SGHTA and CDR2 is FQGTGA in the germline V gene. Trimming pared 6 bases from V and 7 bases from J, leaving 12 bases between. This CDR3 region has 13 residues. The CDR3 sequence: CASRTDVNGELFF. In DNA form, the CDR3 reads TGTGCCAGCAGGACGGATGTAAACGGGGAGCTGTTTTTT.